Sequencing of this T cell receptor beta chain was carried out in a study of Graves' ophthalmopathy and Graves' hyperthyroidism. RNA transcripts served as template for amplifying TCR beta CDR3 sequences. First-round RT-PCR with HTBI primers preceded a second-round multiplex PCR. TCRdb used MiXCR to reprocess the multiplex PCR reads, holding one entry per CDR3 protein. The table shows fewer than 600,000 distinct CDR3 sequences, with approximately 15% occurring only once. The source of the PBMCs was over 8.5 ml of fresh peripheral blood. The CDR3 runs to 13 residues. Germline CDR1 is SGHDN and CDR2 is FVKESK. Trimming removed 6 bases at V and 4 bases at J, with 12 bases between. Points from the study as a whole: Blood also contained most of the expanded thyroid clonotypes above 0.001 frequency. Classification of ophthalmopathy versus stable hyperthyroidism by a 13-signature model yielded just under 90% sensitivity and roughly 81% specificity.

Ten or more counts support this clonotype. Its antigen is currently unknown. The chain links TRBV14 to TRBJ1-2; D may be TRBD1 (6 bases). The TCR originated in a woman aged 30 to 39 with Graves' ophthalmopathy. Sequenced sample: blood. The chain's CDR3 is CASSMDSLYGYTF. In DNA, the CDR3 is TGTGCCAGCAGTATGGACAGTCTCTATGGCTACACCTTC.